The 25 T cell receptor beta chains presented below share a single source sample, sequenced in a study of molecular identifiers for immune sequencing clone quantification. MiXCR was run by TCRdb on the PCR reads, yielding one entry per CDR3 protein. The repertoire holds approximately 320,000 distinct CDR3 sequences, with 24% as singletons. The sample taken for sequencing was naive CD8+ T cells from blood, with Jurkat cell RNA spiked in. Stated subset: FACS-sorted CD8+CD4-CCR7+CD45RA+ naive T cells. Receptors were obtained from a human donor in good health. Some libraries in this study had Jurkat cell RNA spiked in.

A word on this clonotype: An end of the junction does not agree with germline; a read error may underlie this. The rearrangement joins TRBV20-1 to TRBJ2-6; D may match TRBD1 or TRBD2 (6 bases each). This CDR3 spans 16 amino acids. Germline-derived CDR1 and CDR2 are DFQATT and SNEGSKA (reference sequence). The CDR3 region is CSARDLGGPGANILTF. In nucleotides, the CDR3 is TGCAGTGCTAGAGATCTTGGGGGGCCTGGGGCCAACATCCTGACTTTC.

As concerns this clonotype: A read error is possible here, since a much larger clone lies one base away. This sequence joins TRBV5-3 and TRBJ2-5; D unclear. TRBV5-3 is flagged as an ORF with uncertain function. The CDR3 has 14 amino acids. In DNA form, the CDR3 reads TGTGCCAGCAGCTCCGGATCAGGCCAAGTGACCCAGTACTTC. It codes for CASSSGSGQVTQYF.

Here the CDR3 DNA reads TGTGCCCGCAGCCGGGGGGGGGGCCTGAACTCCTACGAGCAGTACTTC. It translates to CARSRGGGLNSYEQYF. This sequence joins TRBV5-3 and TRBJ2-7, with 8 bases identical to TRBD2. TRBV5-3 is an open reading frame whose function is uncertain. V trimming: 10 bases; J trimming: 0 bases; junction bases outside the gene matches: 15. This CDR3 is built from 16 residues.

This clonotype occurred many times. This sequence joins TRBV20-1 and TRBJ2-7; TRBD1 agrees at 7 bases. V was pared by 4 bases and J by 2 bases, with 11 bases of the junction left unmatched. The CDR3 loop spans 15 amino acids. Germline V lookup: CDR1 DFQATT, CDR2 SNEGSKA (reference sequence). In DNA, the CDR3 is TGCAGTGCTAACCTCCCACAGGGGTATACCTACGAGCAGTACTTC. It encodes CSANLPQGYTYEQYF.

This clonotype was counted at least ten times. This chain connects TRBV12-3 or TRBV12-4 to TRBJ1-4, with 8 bases lining up with TRBD1. The CDR3 totals 12 residues. Germline trimming cut 5 bases from V and 12 bases from J; bases unmatched to any gene: 5. CDR3 amino acids: CASSPGQGELFF. DNA for the CDR3: TGTGCCAGCAGTCCCGGACAGGGTGAACTGTTTTTT.

This clonotype was counted at least ten times. V gene TRBV5-4 combines with J gene TRBJ2-3; TRBD2 is a possible D gene (5 bases). The CDR3 spans 15 residues. The V gene lost 1 base and the J gene lost 4 bases, with 13 bases spanning the gap. Germline-derived CDR1 and CDR2 are SGHNT and YYREEE (reference sequence). CDR3 protein: CASSLPGKMSDTQYF. CDR3 nucleotide sequence: TGTGCCAGCAGCTTGCCGGGGAAGATGTCAGATACGCAGTATTTT.

This chain uses TRBV4-3 with TRBJ2-3; no definite D call. V dropped 7 bases and J dropped 2 bases, with 13 bases sitting between them. CDR1 is LGHNA, CDR2 YSLEER, per germline. The CDR3 runs 14 residues. The CDR3 sequence: CASTDGRYTDTQYF. The CDR3 nucleotides are TGCGCCAGCACAGACGGGCGGTACACAGATACGCAGTATTTT.

This clonotype was recorded many times. The chain recombines TRBV5-5 with TRBJ2-7; D may be TRBD1 (5 bases). The CDR3 covers 12 residues. Germline CDR1 and CDR2: SGHKS and YYEKEE (reference sequence). V was cut by 4 bases and J by 4 bases, with 9 bases left in between. This CDR3 is CASSIQGYEQYF. The CDR3 bases are TGTGCCAGCAGCATCCAGGGATACGAGCAGTACTTC.

This clonotype was seen ten or more times. This chain uses TRBV7-6 with TRBJ2-2, with no clear D. The CDR3 extends over 14 amino acids. V gave up 5 bases and J gave up 5 bases, with 12 bases separating them. The V gene's germline CDR1 is SGHVS and CDR2 FNYEAQ. The CDR3 loop reads CASSTRSGTGELFF. In nucleotides, the CDR3 is TGTGCCAGCAGCACACGATCGGGTACCGGGGAGCTGTTTTTT.

This clonotype was counted ten times or more. The rearrangement joins TRBV2 to TRBJ1-2, with no clear D. Looked up from germline, CDR1 is SNHLY and CDR2 is FYNNEI. The CDR3 loop spans 17 amino acids. V lost 0 bases and J 5 bases, leaving 19 bases between the germline ends. As DNA, the CDR3 is TGTGCCAGCAGTGAAGCGCTTGGGATGCCCCCCAGATATGGCTACACCTTC. Protein product: CASSEALGMPPRYGYTF. The full variable domain, rest sourced from reference TRBV2 and TRBJ1-2, is EPEVTQTPSHQVTQMGQEVILRCVPISNHLYFYWYRQILGQKVEFLVSFYNNEISEKSEIFDDQFSVERPDGSNFTLKIRSTKLEDSAMYFCASSEALGMPPRYGYTFGSGTRLTVV.

A word on this clonotype: A much larger clone differs from this one at a single base, so this may be a read error. The chain has TRBV19 and TRBJ1-5; a possible D gene is TRBD1 (6 bases). Between the trimmed V and J ends, which lost 7 bases and 6 bases, there was a span of 19 bases. This CDR3 comprises 15 residues. In germline, CDR1 is LNHDA, CDR2 SQIVND (reference sequence). This CDR3 is CASTLTHAGAQPQHF. The CDR3, as DNA: TGTGCCAGTACTCTCACCCATGCAGGGGCTCAGCCCCAGCATTTT.

The sample holds a few counts of this clonotype. This chain's CDR3 is CASSQVRGGTIYF. The CDR3 bases are TGTGCCAGCAGCCAAGTACGGGGAGGCACCATATATTTT. The V call is TRBV14, the J call TRBJ1-3, with D uncertain. V was pared by 1 base and J by 9 bases, with 10 bases between. The germline V gene encodes CDR1 SGHDN and CDR2 FVKESK. CDR3 length: 13 residues.

This chain uses TRBV5-6 with TRBJ1-1; D gene unclear. The V end lost 2 bases, the J end lost 6 bases, and 11 bases lay between the germline ends. Germline assignment: CDR1 SGHDT and CDR2 YYEEEE. The CDR3 is 13 residues long. In DNA form, the CDR3 reads TGTGCCAGCAGCTTTTTCTCAGGACCTGAAGCTTTCTTT. This gives the protein CASSFFSGPEAFF.

This clonotype was recorded many times. The rearrangement uses TRBV7-9 and TRBJ2-5; the D is unclear. V gave up 2 bases and J gave up 1 base, with 5 bases separating them. This CDR3 has 13 residues. Germline CDR1 and CDR2: SEHNR and FQNEAQ (reference sequence). The CDR3 here is CASSLTIQETQYF. The CDR3 bases are TGTGCCAGCAGCTTAACTATCCAAGAGACCCAGTACTTC.

The chain couples TRBV11-2 to TRBJ2-1; the D is unclear. CDR1 is SGHAT, CDR2 FQNNGV, per germline. CDR3 length equals 17 residues. Trimming took off 0 bases at V and 0 bases at J, with 12 bases between the two ends. The chain's CDR3 is CASSLEDHQSSYNEQFF. The DNA of the CDR3 is TGTGCCAGCAGCTTAGAGGACCACCAGAGCTCCTACAATGAGCAGTTCTTC.

This chain joins TRBV5-1 and TRBJ2-5, with TRBD2 as a possible D gene (6 bases). With 5 bases removed from V and 5 bases from J, the gap between germline ends came to 16 bases. The CDR3 runs 14 residues. From germline, CDR1 is SGHRS and CDR2 YFSETQ. Here the CDR3 reads CASRRDLADETQYF. DNA for the CDR3: TGCGCCAGCAGGCGGGACCTAGCAGACGAGACCCAGTACTTC.

This clonotype has a count of ten or more. The chain combines TRBV7-2 with TRBJ2-1; the match to TRBD2 covers 8 bases. After removal of 2 bases from V and 0 bases from J, the junction contained 0 bases not matched to a gene. This CDR3 is 15 amino acids long. Germline assignment: CDR1 SGHTA and CDR2 FQGNSA. CDR3 nucleotides: TGTGCCAGCAGCTTAAGCGGGAGCTCCTACAATGAGCAGTTCTTC. It specifies CASSLSGSSYNEQFF.

This clonotype was found a few times. The chain uses TRBV18 and TRBJ2-5; D may match TRBD1 or TRBD2 (5 bases each). V shed 3 bases and J shed 0 bases, with 11 bases lying between them. This CDR3 is built from 15 residues. From germline, CDR1 is KGHSH and CDR2 LQKENI. The CDR3 loop reads CASSPGVANQETQYF. CDR3 bases: TGTGCCAGCTCACCGGGGGTTGCCAACCAAGAGACCCAGTACTTC.

This clonotype was recorded at least ten times. The V gene is TRBV24-1, the J gene TRBJ2-7; the D is unclear. Germline lookup yields CDR1 KGHDR and CDR2 SFDVKD. V was trimmed by 0 bases and J by 4 bases, leaving 6 bases between them. The CDR3 consists of 13 residues. CDR3 residues: CATSDLSAYEQYF. The CDR3 nucleotides read TGTGCCACCAGTGATTTGAGTGCATACGAGCAGTACTTC.

This clonotype was picked up many times. The CDR3 region is CASNHGHQETQYF. The CDR3 DNA reads as TGTGCCAGTAACCATGGACACCAAGAGACCCAGTACTTC. V and J are TRBV12-3 or TRBV12-4 and TRBJ2-5; D remains ambiguous. The V gene lost 9 bases and the J gene lost 0 bases, with 11 bases spanning the gap. The length of the CDR3 is 13 residues.

The rearrangement uses TRBV6-5 and TRBJ1-4; possible D gene TRBD1, 5 bases. The V end lost 5 bases, the J end lost 6 bases, and 13 bases lay between the germline ends. Germline V lookup: CDR1 MNHEY, CDR2 SVGAGI. The CDR3 spans 14 residues. DNA for the CDR3: TGTGCCAGCAGTAGGGGCGTGGGGGATGAAAAACTGTTTTTT. Residues: CASSRGVGDEKLFF.

This clonotype has a handful of counts. This chain connects TRBV4-1 to TRBJ1-6; 7 bases are a match to TRBD1. Trimming removed 3 bases from V and 6 bases from J; junction bases left unmatched: 2. Germline V gives CDR1 MGHRA, CDR2 YSYEKL. The CDR3 consists of 14 residues. CDR3 amino acids: CASSHGTVNSPLHF. CDR3 nucleotide sequence: TGCGCCAGCAGCCACGGGACAGTTAATTCACCCCTCCACTTT.

Regarding this clonotype: One end of the junction fails to match germline, which may point to a read error. J is TRBJ1-2 and V is TRBV6-1; D remains ambiguous. The CDR3 sequence is 14 residues long. CDR1 and CDR2 from the germline V gene are MNHNS and SASEGT. The CDR3 protein is CASKMDGSNYGHTF. The CDR3, as DNA: TGTGCCAGCAAGATGGACGGAAGCAACTATGGCCACACCTTC.

The gene calls are TRBV11-2 and TRBJ2-3, with 12 bases fitting TRBD1. The CDR3 totals 16 residues. The J segment lost 2 bases and the V segment lost 5 bases, leaving 5 bases of the junction unmatched. The germline CDR1 and CDR2 sequences are SGHAT and FQNNGV. CDR3 in amino acids: CASSPGTGGLTDTQYF. The DNA for the CDR3 is TGTGCCAGCAGCCCGGGGACAGGGGGCCTCACAGATACGCAGTATTTT.

The V and J genes are TRBV30 and TRBJ2-7; 9 bases line up with TRBD1. The CDR3 has 13 amino acids. Germline CDR1 reads GTSNPN; CDR2 reads SVGIG (reference sequence). V lost 5 bases to trimming and J lost 3 bases; unmatched junction nucleotides: 5. This CDR3 reads CAWAGTGIYEQYF. In DNA, the CDR3 is TGTGCCTGGGCCGGGACAGGGATCTACGAGCAGTACTTC.